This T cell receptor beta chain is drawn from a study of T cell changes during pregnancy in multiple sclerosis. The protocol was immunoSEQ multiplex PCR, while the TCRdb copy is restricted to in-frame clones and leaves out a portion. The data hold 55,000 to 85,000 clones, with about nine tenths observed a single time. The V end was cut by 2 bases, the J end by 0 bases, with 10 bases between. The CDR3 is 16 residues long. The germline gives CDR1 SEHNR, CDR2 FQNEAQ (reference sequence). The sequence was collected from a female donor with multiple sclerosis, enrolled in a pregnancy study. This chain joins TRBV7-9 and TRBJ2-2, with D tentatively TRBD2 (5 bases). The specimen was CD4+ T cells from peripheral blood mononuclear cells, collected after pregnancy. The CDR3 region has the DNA TGTGCCAGCAGCTTAATAGGCGGGTCGAACACCGGGGAGCTGTTTTTT. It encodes CASSLIGGSNTGELFF. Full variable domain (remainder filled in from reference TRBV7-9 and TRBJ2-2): DTGVSQNPRHKITKRGQNVTFRCDPISEHNRLYWYRQTLGQGPEFLTYFQNEAQLEKSRLLSDRFSAERPKGSFSTLEIQRTEQGDSAMYLCASSLIGGSNTGELFFGEGSRLTVL.